This T cell receptor (beta chain) was identified in a study of blood T cells in healthy people across ages. The CDR3 has 18 residues. Germline CDR1 SGDLS, CDR2 YYNGEE. Trimming removed 0 bases from V and 2 bases from J, with 19 bases in between. PCR was performed a second time for about 7 to 12 cycles using a sample-barcoded 5' primer and a J-beta primer mix. TCRdb re-called the 5' RACE reads through MiXCR, storing one row per CDR3 protein. This sample carries 1.5 million to 2 million distinct CDR3 sequences, around 42% of them seen once, and the ten largest clones take about 23%. The source is a human donor in good health. Specimen: blood. V is TRBV9 and J is TRBJ2-3; weak D call: TRBD2 (7 bases). CDR3 bases: TGTGCCAGCAGCGTAGGAGGGGGGGCGCTCGGTGTCACAGATACGCAGTATTTT. This gives the protein CASSVGGGALGVTDTQYF.